A selection of T cell receptor beta chains follows, all from one sample in a study of cytomegalovirus exposure and HLA in healthy donors. Profiling relied on immunoSEQ multiplex PCR, and the TCRdb table lists in-frame clones only, not all of them. The sample table sets out roughly 62,000 clones. Sequenced: PBMCs. The receptors were sampled from a young woman in good health and CMV-seronegative. Each CDR3 is given with its conserved first and last residue. Fields, in order: J gene, CDR3 length, D gene, V gene, CDR3 DNA, CDR3 protein. A D gene is named only where the DNA matches it firmly.

j_call: TRBJ1-6; cdr3_length: 14; d_call: TRBD1; v_call: TRBV15; cdr3_nt: TGTGCCACCAGCAGGAGAGGGGGCGATTCACCCCTCCACTTT; cdr3_aa: CATSRRGGDSPLHF
j_call: TRBJ2-3; cdr3_length: 18; d_call: TRBD1; v_call: TRBV4-2; cdr3_nt: TGTGCCAGCAGCCAAGAAAGGACCCGGACAGGGGGTGGGGATAAGCAGTATTTT; cdr3_aa: CASSQERTRTGGGDKQYF
j_call: TRBJ2-7; cdr3_length: 14; d_call: TRBD1; v_call: TRBV2; cdr3_nt: TGTGCCAGCAGTGACTACAGGGGGCCTACGGAGCAGTACTTC; cdr3_aa: CASSDYRGPTEQYF
j_call: TRBJ2-3; cdr3_length: 15; d_call: TRBD2; v_call: TRBV6-4; cdr3_nt: TGTGCCAGCAGTGACATAGCGGGGGGCACAGATACGCAGTATTTT; cdr3_aa: CASSDIAGGTDTQYF
j_call: TRBJ2-7; cdr3_length: 14; d_call: .; v_call: TRBV5-1; cdr3_nt: TGCGCCAGCAGCTTGTCCCCGGGGGCCTACGAGCAGTACTTC; cdr3_aa: CASSLSPGAYEQYF
j_call: TRBJ1-6; cdr3_length: 15; d_call: .; v_call: TRBV5-1; cdr3_nt: TGCGCCAGCAGCTTGGCGGGGATGCGCGTTTATCCCCTCCACTTT; cdr3_aa: CASSLAGMRVYPLHF
j_call: TRBJ1-2; cdr3_length: 13; d_call: .; v_call: TRBV2; cdr3_nt: TGTGCCAGCATGCTGACAGTCTACTATGGCTACACCTTC; cdr3_aa: CASMLTVYYGYTF
j_call: TRBJ1-2; cdr3_length: 15; d_call: .; v_call: TRBV11-3; cdr3_nt: TGTGCCAGCAGCTGGTCGGCCGGGTACTCCTATGGCTACACCTTC; cdr3_aa: CASSWSAGYSYGYTF
j_call: TRBJ1-1; cdr3_length: 15; d_call: .; v_call: TRBV5-1; cdr3_nt: TGCGCCAGCAGCTTGCATGGCGGGGAGCGCCCCCAAGCTTTCTTT; cdr3_aa: CASSLHGGERPQAFF
j_call: TRBJ2-7; cdr3_length: 14; d_call: TRBD2; v_call: TRBV6-6; cdr3_nt: TGTGCCAGCAGTCTAGCGGGAGCGCCCTACGAGCAGTACTTC; cdr3_aa: CASSLAGAPYEQYF
j_call: TRBJ2-2; cdr3_length: 14; d_call: .; v_call: TRBV18; cdr3_nt: TGTGCCAGCTCACCAGCAGGGAACGTCGGGGAGCTGTTTTTT; cdr3_aa: CASSPAGNVGELFF
j_call: TRBJ1-1; cdr3_length: 14; d_call: .; v_call: TRBV5-1; cdr3_nt: TGCGCCAGCAGCTTTCTTGGGAGGAACACTGAAGCTTTCTTT; cdr3_aa: CASSFLGRNTEAFF
j_call: TRBJ1-2; cdr3_length: 14; d_call: TRBD1; v_call: TRBV19; cdr3_nt: TGTGCCAGTAGACCGGGACAGGGGAACGGGGGCTACACCTTC; cdr3_aa: CASRPGQGNGGYTF
j_call: TRBJ2-7; cdr3_length: 15; d_call: .; v_call: TRBV9; cdr3_nt: TGTGCCAGCAGCGTAGATGCGGGAAAGGCCTACGAGCAGTACTTC; cdr3_aa: CASSVDAGKAYEQYF
j_call: TRBJ2-7; cdr3_length: 15; d_call: .; v_call: TRBV6-5; cdr3_nt: TGTGCCAGCAGTTACTCGAGCGAGGTCACCTACGAGCAGTACTTC; cdr3_aa: CASSYSSEVTYEQYF
j_call: TRBJ1-2; cdr3_length: 15; d_call: TRBD1; v_call: TRBV5-6; cdr3_nt: TGTGCCAGCAGCCCGCGACAGGGTATTTCTTATGGCTACACCTTC; cdr3_aa: CASSPRQGISYGYTF
j_call: TRBJ2-3; cdr3_length: 19; d_call: .; v_call: TRBV5-1; cdr3_nt: TGCGCCAGCAGCTCAACCCCGGGGGGCGCGAGCCCTGCCACAGATACGCAGTATTTT; cdr3_aa: CASSSTPGGASPATDTQYF
j_call: TRBJ2-3; cdr3_length: 12; d_call: .; v_call: TRBV9; cdr3_nt: TGTGCCAGCAGCTACACCCTCAATACGCAGTATTTT; cdr3_aa: CASSYTLNTQYF
j_call: TRBJ2-5; cdr3_length: 12; d_call: .; v_call: TRBV5-4; cdr3_nt: TGTGCCAGCAGCTTGGTCGAAGAGACCCAGTACTTC; cdr3_aa: CASSLVEETQYF
j_call: TRBJ1-2; cdr3_length: 11; d_call: .; v_call: TRBV20-1; cdr3_nt: TGCAGTGCTAGAGTTACTTATGGCTACACCTTC; cdr3_aa: CSARVTYGYTF
j_call: TRBJ2-3; cdr3_length: 16; d_call: TRBD1; v_call: TRBV6-5; cdr3_nt: TGTGCCAGCAGTTACACGGGACAGGGAGGCACAGATACGCAGTATTTT; cdr3_aa: CASSYTGQGGTDTQYF
j_call: TRBJ2-7; cdr3_length: 14; d_call: TRBD1; v_call: TRBV6-5; cdr3_nt: TGTGCCAGCAGTCGGGACAGGGAGGTCTACGAGCAGTACTTC; cdr3_aa: CASSRDREVYEQYF
j_call: TRBJ1-2; cdr3_length: 14; d_call: .; v_call: TRBV9; cdr3_nt: TGTGCCAGCAGCGTATCTCAGGGATCCTATGGCTACACCTTC; cdr3_aa: CASSVSQGSYGYTF
j_call: TRBJ1-2; cdr3_length: 12; d_call: .; v_call: TRBV29-1; cdr3_nt: TGCAGCGCCGTACAGGGCTTAAAGGTCTACACCTTC; cdr3_aa: CSAVQGLKVYTF
j_call: TRBJ2-2; cdr3_length: 16; d_call: TRBD1; v_call: TRBV5-1; cdr3_nt: TGCGCCAGCAGCGGGGCGGACAGGGGGTACGGCGGGGAGCTGTTTTTT; cdr3_aa: CASSGADRGYGGELFF
j_call: TRBJ1-5; cdr3_length: 13; d_call: TRBD1; v_call: TRBV7-8; cdr3_nt: TGTGCCTCCAGTTGGGACAGAGACCAGCCCCAGCATTTT; cdr3_aa: CASSWDRDQPQHF
j_call: TRBJ1-1; cdr3_length: 13; d_call: .; v_call: TRBV5-1; cdr3_nt: TGCGCCAGCAGCTTTACAGGGAACACTGAAGCTTTCTTT; cdr3_aa: CASSFTGNTEAFF
j_call: TRBJ2-2; cdr3_length: 15; d_call: .; v_call: TRBV4-1; cdr3_nt: TGCGCCAGCAGCCAAGAGGACCGGGGTGGCGGGGAGCTGTTTTTT; cdr3_aa: CASSQEDRGGGELFF
j_call: TRBJ1-1; cdr3_length: 16; d_call: .; v_call: TRBV5-6; cdr3_nt: TGTGCCAGCAGCTCGGGCCCATACAGGGCGGGAGCTGAAGCTTTCTTT; cdr3_aa: CASSSGPYRAGAEAFF
j_call: TRBJ1-1; cdr3_length: 15; d_call: TRBD1; v_call: TRBV19; cdr3_nt: TGTGCCAGTAACCTGCTTGGACAGGGGAGGACTGAAGCTTTCTTT; cdr3_aa: CASNLLGQGRTEAFF
j_call: TRBJ1-6; cdr3_length: 16; d_call: TRBD1; v_call: TRBV7-8; cdr3_nt: TGTGCCAGCAGCTTGGGGACAGGGACACTAGATTCACCCCTCCACTTT; cdr3_aa: CASSLGTGTLDSPLHF
j_call: TRBJ1-6; cdr3_length: 15; d_call: .; v_call: TRBV7-9; cdr3_nt: TGTGCCAGCAGCTTGGGCGCTTCAGGGGATTCACCCCTCCACTTT; cdr3_aa: CASSLGASGDSPLHF
j_call: TRBJ2-6; cdr3_length: 18; d_call: .; v_call: TRBV11-2; cdr3_nt: TGTGCCAGCAGCTTATATAACAGGGAAAGATTTGGGGCCAACGTCCTGACTTTC; cdr3_aa: CASSLYNRERFGANVLTF
j_call: TRBJ2-3; cdr3_length: 15; d_call: TRBD1; v_call: TRBV30; cdr3_nt: TGTGCCGCGAAGAGGAGGGACAGGGAGACAGATACGCAGTATTTT; cdr3_aa: CAAKRRDRETDTQYF
j_call: TRBJ2-7; cdr3_length: 16; d_call: TRBD1; v_call: TRBV10-2; cdr3_nt: TGCGCCAGCAGTGAGCGAAGGGACAGGGGGGAAAACGAGCAGTACTTC; cdr3_aa: CASSERRDRGENEQYF
j_call: TRBJ2-1; cdr3_length: 15; d_call: TRBD2; v_call: TRBV11-1; cdr3_nt: TGTGCCAGCAGCTCCGAAGGCAGGACTAGCGCTGAGCAGTTCTTC; cdr3_aa: CASSSEGRTSAEQFF
j_call: TRBJ2-3; cdr3_length: 12; d_call: .; v_call: TRBV6-1; cdr3_nt: TGTGCCAGCAGGGCGGTGGCAGATACGCAGTATTTT; cdr3_aa: CASRAVADTQYF
j_call: TRBJ2-7; cdr3_length: 15; d_call: .; v_call: TRBV18; cdr3_nt: TGTGCCAGCTCACCCTATGGACTTTCCCCCTACGAGCAGTACTTC; cdr3_aa: CASSPYGLSPYEQYF
j_call: TRBJ1-6; cdr3_length: 14; d_call: .; v_call: TRBV5-1; cdr3_nt: TGCGCCAGCAGCTTTGACAGTATTAATTCACCCCTCCACTTT; cdr3_aa: CASSFDSINSPLHF
j_call: TRBJ2-7; cdr3_length: 15; d_call: TRBD2; v_call: TRBV5-1; cdr3_nt: TGCGCCAGCAGCCCCATAGCGGGATCCACCGGCGAGCAGTACTTC; cdr3_aa: CASSPIAGSTGEQYF
j_call: TRBJ1-2; cdr3_length: 14; d_call: TRBD1; v_call: TRBV27; cdr3_nt: TGTGCCAGCAGTTTAGGTCAGGGGGCTTGGGGCTACACCTTC; cdr3_aa: CASSLGQGAWGYTF
j_call: TRBJ2-7; cdr3_length: 15; d_call: .; v_call: TRBV6-1; cdr3_nt: TGTGCCAGCAGTGAATCCCTGGACTCGACCTACGAGCAGTACTTC; cdr3_aa: CASSESLDSTYEQYF
j_call: TRBJ2-2; cdr3_length: 17; d_call: .; v_call: TRBV11-2; cdr3_nt: TGTGCCAGCAGCTTAGATCCGCGACAGGTGCGGGCCGGGGAGCTGTTTTTT; cdr3_aa: CASSLDPRQVRAGELFF
j_call: TRBJ1-1; cdr3_length: 19; d_call: .; v_call: TRBV6-1; cdr3_nt: TGTGCCAGCAGTGAAGCGCTACCTGGGGGGGTCGACAGGTACACTGAAGCTTTCTTT; cdr3_aa: CASSEALPGGVDRYTEAFF
j_call: TRBJ2-1; cdr3_length: 15; d_call: TRBD1; v_call: TRBV7-2; cdr3_nt: TGTGCCAGCAGGGCCGGGACAGGCACCTACAATGAGCAGTTCTTC; cdr3_aa: CASRAGTGTYNEQFF